The entry below gives a single T cell receptor beta chain sequence along with its context. Trimming stripped 4 bases from V and 1 base from J, with 7 bases between. The CDR3 spans 14 residues. CDR1 and CDR2 from the germline V gene are SGHTA and FQGTGA. Data came from immunoSEQ multiplex PCR; TCRdb stores just in-frame clones and leaves some out. The sample consists of around 100,000 clones, roughly 96% of them appearing once. The data were obtained in a study of technical replicates of blood from several donors. Sample: T cells isolated from PBMCs. This rearrangement joins TRBV7-3 to TRBJ2-2, with D possibly TRBD1 on 6 matching bases. This TCR was sampled from a human donor in good health. The CDR3 bases are TGTGCCAGCAGCTCGGACAGGAACACCGGGGAGCTGTTTTTT. This translates into CASSSDRNTGELFF.